Below, 12 T cell receptor beta chains from the same sample are listed, as sequenced in a study of OX40 agonist ivuxolimab in advanced cancers. Assay used: immunoSEQ multiplex PCR; TCRdb lists only in-frame clones, some missing. The data contain tens of thousands of clones, roughly nine tenths of them seen just once; the ten biggest clones take up 11% to 15%. Sequencing used CD4+ or CD8+ T cells sorted from blood, obtained in a trial of the OX40 agonist ivuxolimab. The receptors stem from an adult with an advanced solid tumor such as melanoma, head and neck, liver or kidney cancer.

The rearrangement uses TRBV7-2 and TRBJ2-5; D tentatively fits TRBD1 or TRBD2 (5 bases each). Trimming removed 6 bases from V and 4 bases from J, with 15 bases in between. Germline loops: CDR1 SGHTA, CDR2 FQGNSA. The CDR3 is made up of 14 amino acids. The DNA of the CDR3 is TGTGCCAGCAGACCGGGACGGCCTGGAGAGACCCAGTACTTC. Protein sequence: CASRPGRPGETQYF. The entire variable domain, with the rest obtained from reference TRBV7-2 and TRBJ2-5, is as follows: GAGVSQSPSNKVTEKGKDVELRCDPISGHTALYWYRQSLGQGLEFLIYFQGNSAPDKSGLPSDRFSAERTGGSVSTLTIQRTQQEDSAVYLCASRPGRPGETQYFGPGTRLLVL.

J is TRBJ2-5 and V is TRBV11-3; TRBD1 matches 7 bases. V gave up 3 bases and J gave up 7 bases; unmatched junction bases: 5. This CDR3 is 13 amino acids long. Germline V lookup: CDR1 SGHNT, CDR2 YENEEA. The CDR3 coding sequence is TGTGCCAGCAGCTTCACGACAGGGAGGACCCAGTACTTC. It yields the protein CASSFTTGRTQYF.

The V gene is TRBV7-9, the J gene TRBJ2-1; 9 bases match TRBD2. The V and J ends lost 3 bases and 0 bases, in that order; junction bases with no gene match: 9. CDR1 and CDR2 (germline): SEHNR, FQNEAQ (reference sequence). This CDR3 spans 18 amino acids. The CDR3 reads CASSFSSGRMSSYNEQFF. The CDR3 nucleotides read TGTGCCAGCAGCTTTTCCAGCGGGAGGATGAGCTCCTACAATGAGCAGTTCTTC.

The chain couples TRBV5-6 to TRBJ1-1, with D possibly matching TRBD1 (6 bases). Trimming removed 6 bases from V and 5 bases from J, with 14 bases in between. This CDR3 contains 13 residues. Germline assignment: CDR1 SGHDT and CDR2 YYEEEE. This CDR3 reads CASNTGMGTEAFF. CDR3 nucleotide sequence: TGTGCCAGCAACACAGGGATGGGTACTGAAGCTTTCTTT.

This rearrangement joins TRBV7-9 to TRBJ2-7, with D perhaps matching TRBD1 (6 bases). CDR1 is SEHNR, CDR2 FQNEAQ, per germline (reference sequence). The CDR3 extends over 12 amino acids. Trimming stripped 10 bases from V and 5 bases from J, with 15 bases between. The CDR3 DNA reads TGTGCCAAACCGGGACAAGGTCACGAGCAGTACTTC. Translated: CAKPGQGHEQYF.

The gene calls are TRBV2 and TRBJ1-5; 8 positions match TRBD1. Germline trimming cut 8 bases from V and 2 bases from J; bases unmatched to any gene: 5. CDR3 length: 14 amino acids. The germline gives CDR1 SNHLY, CDR2 FYNNEI. The CDR3 region has the DNA TGTGCCAGCGGATTGGACAGGGGCAATCAGCCCCAGCATTTT. It encodes CASGLDRGNQPQHF.

This chain joins TRBV11-2 and TRBJ1-5; no definite D call. Deletions cut 5 bases from V and 1 base from J, with 12 bases between. CDR1 and CDR2 from the germline V gene are SGHAT and FQNNGV. CDR3 length: 15 residues. CDR3: CASSLSPGSNQPQHF. In nucleotides, the CDR3 is TGTGCCAGCAGCCTCTCCCCGGGGAGCAATCAGCCCCAGCATTTT.

The rearrangement links TRBV18 to TRBJ2-2; the D is unclear. Germline V gene lookup returns CDR1 KGHSH and CDR2 LQKENI. The CDR3 consists of 14 residues. Trimming left V 3 bases short and J 1 base short, with 6 bases between. The CDR3, as DNA: TGTGCCAGCTCACCGATGAAGAACACCGGGGAGCTGTTTTTT. Its translation is CASSPMKNTGELFF.

This clone is a singleton in its sample. In nucleotides, the CDR3 is TGTGCCAGCAAGGGAACAGCGTTTAATGAAAAACTGTTTTTT. Protein: CASKGTAFNEKLFF. The chain has TRBV28 and TRBJ1-4; no firm D call. Germline V gene sequence: CDR1 MDHEN, CDR2 SYDVKM. Trimming shortened V by 7 bases and J by 4 bases, and 13 bases separated the two germline ends. CDR3 length: 14 residues.

This chain links TRBV11-3 with TRBJ2-2, with D maybe TRBD2 (6 bases). Trimming cost V 7 bases and J 1 base, with 10 bases left between them. The CDR3 sequence is 14 residues long. CDR1 and CDR2 (germline): SGHNT, YENEEA. The CDR3 region is CASKVGGNTGELFF. CDR3 nucleotides: TGTGCCAGCAAAGTGGGAGGGAACACCGGGGAGCTGTTTTTT. The full variable domain, its missing parts supplied by reference TRBV11-3 and TRBJ2-2, is EAGVVQSPRYKIIEKKQPVAFWCNPISGHNTLYWYLQNLGQGPELLIRYENEEAVDDSQLPKDRFSAERLKGVDSTLKIQPAELGDSAVYLCASKVGGNTGELFFGEGSRLTVL.

The chain combines TRBV5-4 with TRBJ2-5, with D perhaps matching TRBD2 (6 bases). The CDR3 extends over 15 amino acids. From germline, CDR1 is SGHNT and CDR2 YYREEE (reference sequence). Trimming removed 1 base from V and 4 bases from J, with 14 bases in between. The CDR3 sequence: CASSLTSTGAETQYF. CDR3 coding DNA: TGTGCCAGCAGCTTGACTTCGACGGGAGCAGAGACCCAGTACTTC.

The rearrangement links TRBV10-2 to TRBJ2-7, with 7 bases matching TRBD1. V lost 6 bases, J lost 0 bases, and 5 bases stayed unmatched. CDR1 and CDR2 from the germline V gene are WSHSY and SAAADI. This CDR3 region has 14 residues. CDR3 sequence: CASRGQTFSYEQYF. For the CDR3, the DNA is TGCGCCAGCAGGGGACAGACCTTCTCCTACGAGCAGTACTTC.